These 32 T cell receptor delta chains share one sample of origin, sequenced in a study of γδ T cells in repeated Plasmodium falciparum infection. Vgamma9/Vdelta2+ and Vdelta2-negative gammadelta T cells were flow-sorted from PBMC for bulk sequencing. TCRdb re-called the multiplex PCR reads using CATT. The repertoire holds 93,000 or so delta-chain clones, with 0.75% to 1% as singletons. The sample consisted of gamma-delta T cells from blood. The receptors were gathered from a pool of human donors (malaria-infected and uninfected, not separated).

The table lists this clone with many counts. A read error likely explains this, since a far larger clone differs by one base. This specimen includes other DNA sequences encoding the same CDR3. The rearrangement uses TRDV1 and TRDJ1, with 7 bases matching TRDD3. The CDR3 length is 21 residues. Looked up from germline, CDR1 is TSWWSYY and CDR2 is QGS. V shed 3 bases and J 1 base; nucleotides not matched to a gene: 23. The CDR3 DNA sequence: TGTGCTCTTGGGGAGCCCACTCCGATACTGGGGACGCGAATTGGCACCGATAAACTCATCTTT. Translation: CALGEPTPILGTRIGTDKLIF.

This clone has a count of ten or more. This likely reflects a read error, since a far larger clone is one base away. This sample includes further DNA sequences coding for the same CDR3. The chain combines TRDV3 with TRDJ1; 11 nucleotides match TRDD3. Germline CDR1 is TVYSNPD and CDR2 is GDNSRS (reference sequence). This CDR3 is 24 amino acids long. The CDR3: CAFSVQDWGIYHSATVFYTDKLIF. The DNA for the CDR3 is TGTGCCTTTTCAGTTCAAGACTGGGGGATATACCACTCCGCTACAGTATTCTACACCGATAAGCTCATCTTT.

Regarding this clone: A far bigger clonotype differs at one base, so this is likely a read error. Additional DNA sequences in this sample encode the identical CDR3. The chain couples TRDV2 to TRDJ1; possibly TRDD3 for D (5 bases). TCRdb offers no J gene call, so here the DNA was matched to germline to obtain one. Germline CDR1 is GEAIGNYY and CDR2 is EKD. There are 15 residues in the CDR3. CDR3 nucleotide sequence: TGCGCCTGTGACACCGTCGGGGGCCTTGGCGATAAACTCATCTTT. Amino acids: CACDTVGGLGDKLIF.

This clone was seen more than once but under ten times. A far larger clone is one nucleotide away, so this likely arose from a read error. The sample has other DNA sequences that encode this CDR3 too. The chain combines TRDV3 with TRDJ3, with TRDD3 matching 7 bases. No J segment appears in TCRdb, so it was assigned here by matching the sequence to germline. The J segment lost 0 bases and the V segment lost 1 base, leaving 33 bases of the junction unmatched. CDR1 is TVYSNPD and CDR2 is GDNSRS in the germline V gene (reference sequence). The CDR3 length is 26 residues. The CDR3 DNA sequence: TGTGCCTTTAATGATCTAACCCTCTTCGAGACTACTGACGTGGGGGACAGCTCCTGGGACACCCGACAGATGTTTTTC. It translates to CAFNDLTLFETTDVGDSSWDTRQMFF.

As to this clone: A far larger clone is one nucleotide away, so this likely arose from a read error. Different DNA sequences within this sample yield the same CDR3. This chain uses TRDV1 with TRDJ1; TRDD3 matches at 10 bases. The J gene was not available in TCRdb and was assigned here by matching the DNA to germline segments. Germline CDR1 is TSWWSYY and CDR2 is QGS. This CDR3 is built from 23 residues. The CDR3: CALGELLACGVGDTSRYTDKLIF. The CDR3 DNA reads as TGCGCTCTTGGGGAACTATTGGCCTGCGGGGTGGGGGATACAAGCCGGTACACCGATAAACTCATCTTT.

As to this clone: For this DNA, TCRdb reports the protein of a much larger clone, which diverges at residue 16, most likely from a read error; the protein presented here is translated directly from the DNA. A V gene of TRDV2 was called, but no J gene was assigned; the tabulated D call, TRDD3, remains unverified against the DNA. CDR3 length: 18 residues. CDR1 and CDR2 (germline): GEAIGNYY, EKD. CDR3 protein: CACDTLLLGDTKTDKFIF. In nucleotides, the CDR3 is TGTGCCTGTGACACCTTGTTACTGGGGGATACGAAGACCGATAAATTCATCTTT.

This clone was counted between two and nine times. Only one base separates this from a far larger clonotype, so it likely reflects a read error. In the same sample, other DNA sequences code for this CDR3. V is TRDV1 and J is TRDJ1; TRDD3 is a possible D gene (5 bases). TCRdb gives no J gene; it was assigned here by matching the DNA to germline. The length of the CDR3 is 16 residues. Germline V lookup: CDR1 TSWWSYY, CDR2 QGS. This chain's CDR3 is CALGEEIPSYTDKLIF. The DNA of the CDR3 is TGTGCCCTTGGGGAGGAGATACCCTCGTACACCGATAAACTCATCTTT.

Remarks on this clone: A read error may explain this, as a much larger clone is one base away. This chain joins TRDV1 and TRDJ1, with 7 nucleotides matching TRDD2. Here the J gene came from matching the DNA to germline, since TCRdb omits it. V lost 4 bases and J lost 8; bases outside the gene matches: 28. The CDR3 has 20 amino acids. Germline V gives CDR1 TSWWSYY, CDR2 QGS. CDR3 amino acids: CALGGHWFPTPMRTGFKLIF. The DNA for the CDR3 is TGTGCTCTTGGGGGACATTGGTTTCCTACACCGATGAGGACTGGTTTCAAACTCATCTTT.

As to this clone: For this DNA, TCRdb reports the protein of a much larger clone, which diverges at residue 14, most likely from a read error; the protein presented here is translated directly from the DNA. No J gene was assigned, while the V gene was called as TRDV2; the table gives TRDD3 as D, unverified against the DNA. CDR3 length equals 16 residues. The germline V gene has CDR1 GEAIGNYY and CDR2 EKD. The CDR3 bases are TGTGCCTGTGACTCCTTACTGGGGGATACAGACGATAAACCCATCTTT. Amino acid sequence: CACDSLLGDTDDKPIF.

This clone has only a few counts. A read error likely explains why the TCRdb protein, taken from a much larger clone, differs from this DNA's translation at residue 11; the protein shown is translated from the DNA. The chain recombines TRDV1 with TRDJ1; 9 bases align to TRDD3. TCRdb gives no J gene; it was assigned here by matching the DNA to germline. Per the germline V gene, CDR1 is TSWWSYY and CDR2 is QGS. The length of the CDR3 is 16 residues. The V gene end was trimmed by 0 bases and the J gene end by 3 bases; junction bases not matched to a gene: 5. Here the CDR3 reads CALGELGGIHADKLIF. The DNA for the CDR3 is TGTGCTCTTGGGGAACTAGGGGGGATACACGCCGATAAACTCATCTTT.

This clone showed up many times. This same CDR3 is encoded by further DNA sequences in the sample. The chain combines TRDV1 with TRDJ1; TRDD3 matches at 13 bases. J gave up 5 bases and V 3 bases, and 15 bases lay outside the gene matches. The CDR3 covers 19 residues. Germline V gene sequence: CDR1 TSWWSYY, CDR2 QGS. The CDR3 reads CALGELSPTTGGYEDKLIF. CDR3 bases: TGTGCTCTTGGGGAGCTTTCCCCCACTACTGGGGGATACGAGGATAAACTCATCTTT.

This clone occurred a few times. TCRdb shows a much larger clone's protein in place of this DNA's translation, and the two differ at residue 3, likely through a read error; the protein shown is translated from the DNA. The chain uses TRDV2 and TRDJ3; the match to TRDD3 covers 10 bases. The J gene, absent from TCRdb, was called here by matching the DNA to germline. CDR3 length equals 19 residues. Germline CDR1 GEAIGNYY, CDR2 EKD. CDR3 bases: TGTGCCCGTGACACCGGGGGATACGATGTCTCCTGGGACACCCGACAGATGTTTTTC. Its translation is CARDTGGYDVSWDTRQMFF.

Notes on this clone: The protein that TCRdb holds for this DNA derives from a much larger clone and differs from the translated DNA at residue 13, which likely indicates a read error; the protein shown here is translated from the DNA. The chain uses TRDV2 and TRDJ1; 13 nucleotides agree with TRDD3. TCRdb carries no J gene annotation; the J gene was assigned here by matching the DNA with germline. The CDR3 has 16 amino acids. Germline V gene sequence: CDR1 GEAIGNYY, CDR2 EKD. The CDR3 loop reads CACDPLLGDTRDELIF. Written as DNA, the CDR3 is TGTGCCTGTGACCCGCTACTGGGGGATACGCGCGATGAACTCATCTTT.

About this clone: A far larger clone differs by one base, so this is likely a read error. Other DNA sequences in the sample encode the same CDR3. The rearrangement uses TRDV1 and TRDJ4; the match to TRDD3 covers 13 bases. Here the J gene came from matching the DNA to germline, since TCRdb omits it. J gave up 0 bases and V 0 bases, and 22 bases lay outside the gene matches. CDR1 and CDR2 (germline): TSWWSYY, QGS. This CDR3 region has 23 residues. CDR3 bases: TGTGCTCTTGGGGAACTTCCGACCCGATCCATACTGGGGGATACGCTAACTCCCAGACCCCTGATCTTT. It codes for CALGELPTRSILGDTLTPRPLIF.

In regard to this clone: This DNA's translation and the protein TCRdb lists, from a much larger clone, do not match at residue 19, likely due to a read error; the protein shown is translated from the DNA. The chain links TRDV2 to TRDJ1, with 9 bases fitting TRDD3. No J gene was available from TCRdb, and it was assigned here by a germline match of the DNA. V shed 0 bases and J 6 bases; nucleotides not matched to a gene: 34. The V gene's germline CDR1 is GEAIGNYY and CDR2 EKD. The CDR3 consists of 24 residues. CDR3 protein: CACDTLAPSPTAGGSYTDDHKLIF. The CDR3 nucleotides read TGTGCCTGTGACACCCTGGCCCCCTCTCCTACGGCTGGGGGATCGTACACCGATGATCATAAACTCATCTTT.

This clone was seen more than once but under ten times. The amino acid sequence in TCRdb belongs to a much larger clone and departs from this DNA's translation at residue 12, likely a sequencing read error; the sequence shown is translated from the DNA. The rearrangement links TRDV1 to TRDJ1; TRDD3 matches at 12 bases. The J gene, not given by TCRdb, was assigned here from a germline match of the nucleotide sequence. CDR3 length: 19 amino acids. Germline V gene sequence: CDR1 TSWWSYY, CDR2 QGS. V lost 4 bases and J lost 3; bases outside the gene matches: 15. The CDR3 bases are TGTGCTCTTGGGGGATGGTACTGGGGGATACCCAGCCCGTCCGATAAACTCATCTTT. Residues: CALGGWYWGIPSPSDKLIF.

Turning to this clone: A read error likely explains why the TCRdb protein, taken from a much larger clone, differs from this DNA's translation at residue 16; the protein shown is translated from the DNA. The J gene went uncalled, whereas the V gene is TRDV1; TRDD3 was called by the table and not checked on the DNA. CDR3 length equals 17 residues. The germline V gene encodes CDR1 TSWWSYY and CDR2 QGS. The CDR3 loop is CALGELGLGYAADKLTF. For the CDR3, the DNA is TGTGCTCTTGGGGAACTAGGGCTGGGATACGCGGCCGATAAACTCACCTTT.

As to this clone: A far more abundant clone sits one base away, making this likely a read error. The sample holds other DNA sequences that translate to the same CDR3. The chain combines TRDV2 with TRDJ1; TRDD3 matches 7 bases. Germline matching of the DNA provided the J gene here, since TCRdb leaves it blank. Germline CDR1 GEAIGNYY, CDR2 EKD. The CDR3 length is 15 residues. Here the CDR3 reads CACDQLGTHTDKLIF. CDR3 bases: TGTGCCTGTGACCAACTGGGGACGCACACTGATAAACTCATCTTT.

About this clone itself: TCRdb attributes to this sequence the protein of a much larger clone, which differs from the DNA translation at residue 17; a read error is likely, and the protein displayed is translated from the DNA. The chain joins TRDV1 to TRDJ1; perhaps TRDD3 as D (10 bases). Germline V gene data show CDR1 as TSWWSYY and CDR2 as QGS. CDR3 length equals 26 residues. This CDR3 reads CALGELHTFLQTPYWGMQSCTDKLIF. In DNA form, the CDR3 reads TGTGCTCTTGGGGAACTCCATACCTTCCTACAGACCCCGTACTGGGGGATGCAGTCTTGCACCGATAAACTCATCTTC.

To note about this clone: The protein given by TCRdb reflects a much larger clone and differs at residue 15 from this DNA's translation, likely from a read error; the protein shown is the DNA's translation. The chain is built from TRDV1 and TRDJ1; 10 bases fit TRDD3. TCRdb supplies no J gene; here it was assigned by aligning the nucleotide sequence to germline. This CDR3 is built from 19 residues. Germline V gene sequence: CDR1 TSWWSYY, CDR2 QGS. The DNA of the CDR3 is TGTGCTCTTGGGGACCTCTACCACTACCGTGGGGGATACACCGGTAAACTCATCTTT. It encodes CALGDLYHYRGGYTGKLIF.

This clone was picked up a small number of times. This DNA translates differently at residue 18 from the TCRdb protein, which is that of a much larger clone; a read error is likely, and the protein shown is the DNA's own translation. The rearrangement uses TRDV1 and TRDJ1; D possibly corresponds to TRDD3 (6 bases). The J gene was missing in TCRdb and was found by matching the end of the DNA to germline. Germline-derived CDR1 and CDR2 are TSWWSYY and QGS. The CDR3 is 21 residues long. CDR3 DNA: TGTGCTCTTGGGGAACCCCATCCTGTCCCGGGGGACCTGTCCGTCACCGATAGACTCATCTTT. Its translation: CALGEPHPVPGDLSVTDRLIF.

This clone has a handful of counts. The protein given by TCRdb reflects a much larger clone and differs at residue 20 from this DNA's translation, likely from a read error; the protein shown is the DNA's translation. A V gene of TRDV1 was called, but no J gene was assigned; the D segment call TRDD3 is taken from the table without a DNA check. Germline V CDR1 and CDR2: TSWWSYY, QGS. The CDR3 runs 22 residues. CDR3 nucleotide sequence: TGTGCTCTTGGGGGACTTCCTCCGGGGTACCTACCGAGCTCCTGGGACACCCGACAGGTGTTTTTC. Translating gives CALGGLPPGYLPSSWDTRQVFF.

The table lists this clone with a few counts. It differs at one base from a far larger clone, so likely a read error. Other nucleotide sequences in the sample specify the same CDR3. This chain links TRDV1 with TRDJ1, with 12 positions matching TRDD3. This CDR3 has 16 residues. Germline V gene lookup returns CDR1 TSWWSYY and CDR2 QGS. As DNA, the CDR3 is TGTGCTCTTGGGGACTTTCCGTACTGGGGGATACATAAACTCATTTTT. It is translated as CALGDFPYWGIHKLIF.

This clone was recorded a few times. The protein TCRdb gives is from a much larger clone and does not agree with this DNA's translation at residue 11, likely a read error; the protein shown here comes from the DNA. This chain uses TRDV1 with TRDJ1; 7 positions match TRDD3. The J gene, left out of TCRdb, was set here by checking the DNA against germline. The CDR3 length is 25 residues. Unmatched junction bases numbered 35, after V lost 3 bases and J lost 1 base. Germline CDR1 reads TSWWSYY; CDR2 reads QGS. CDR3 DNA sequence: TGTGCTCTTGGGGACAGAGGAGTTTGGTCCCTCCCACTGGGGCAAGGGGTTCCACGCACCGATAAACTCATCTTT. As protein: CALGDRGVWSLPLGQGVPRTDKLIF.

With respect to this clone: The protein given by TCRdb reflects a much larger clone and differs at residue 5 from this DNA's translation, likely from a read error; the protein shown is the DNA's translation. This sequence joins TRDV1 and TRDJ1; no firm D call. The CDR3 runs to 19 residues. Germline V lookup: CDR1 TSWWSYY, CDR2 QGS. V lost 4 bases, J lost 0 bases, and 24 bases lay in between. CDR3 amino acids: CALGGLRPARPLYTDKLIF. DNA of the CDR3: TGTGCTCTTGGGGGACTAAGACCAGCCCGACCCTTGTACACCGATAAACTCATCTTT.

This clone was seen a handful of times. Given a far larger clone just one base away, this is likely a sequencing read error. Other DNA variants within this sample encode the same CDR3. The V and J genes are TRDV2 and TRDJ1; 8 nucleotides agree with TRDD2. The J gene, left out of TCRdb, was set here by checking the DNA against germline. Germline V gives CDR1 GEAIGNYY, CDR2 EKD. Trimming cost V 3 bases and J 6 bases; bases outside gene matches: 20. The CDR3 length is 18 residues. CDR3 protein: CACDPSLPSRAGGYKLIF. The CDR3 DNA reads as TGTGCCTGTGACCCGAGCCTTCCTAGCCGTGCTGGAGGTTATAAACTCATCTTT.

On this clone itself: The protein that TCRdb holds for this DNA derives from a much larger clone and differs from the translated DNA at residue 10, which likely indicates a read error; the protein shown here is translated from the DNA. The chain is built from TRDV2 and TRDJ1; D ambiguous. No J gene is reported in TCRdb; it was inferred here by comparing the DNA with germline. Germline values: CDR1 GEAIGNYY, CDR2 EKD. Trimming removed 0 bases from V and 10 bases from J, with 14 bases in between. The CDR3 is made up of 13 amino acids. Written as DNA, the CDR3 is TGTGCCTGTGACACCGGATTGGGCTGTGGACTCATCTTT. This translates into CACDTGLGCGLIF.

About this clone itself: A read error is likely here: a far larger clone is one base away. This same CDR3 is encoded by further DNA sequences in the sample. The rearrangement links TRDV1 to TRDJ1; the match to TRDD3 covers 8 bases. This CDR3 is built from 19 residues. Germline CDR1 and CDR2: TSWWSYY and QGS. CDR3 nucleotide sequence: TGCGCTCTTGGGGAAACTCTCCAACTGGGGGGCCTGTACACCGATAAACTCATCTTT. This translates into CALGETLQLGGLYTDKLIF.

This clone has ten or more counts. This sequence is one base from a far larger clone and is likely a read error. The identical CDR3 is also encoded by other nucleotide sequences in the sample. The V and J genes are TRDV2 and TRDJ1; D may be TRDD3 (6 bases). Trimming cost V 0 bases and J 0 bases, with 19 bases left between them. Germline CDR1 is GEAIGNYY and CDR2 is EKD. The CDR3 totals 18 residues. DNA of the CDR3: TGTGCCTGTGACACCGTCGCACTGGGAGCCCGGTACACCGATAAACTCATCTTT. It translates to CACDTVALGARYTDKLIF.

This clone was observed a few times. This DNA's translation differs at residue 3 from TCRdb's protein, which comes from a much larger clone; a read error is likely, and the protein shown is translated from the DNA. The chain's CDR3 is CARDTVGMRGVDYTDKLIF. For the CDR3, the DNA is TGTGCCCGTGACACCGTGGGGATGAGGGGAGTGGACTACACCGATAAACTCATCTTT. The genes are TRDV2 and TRDJ1; tentatively, D is TRDD3 (6 bases). Germline V lookup: CDR1 GEAIGNYY, CDR2 EKD. The CDR3 extends over 19 amino acids.

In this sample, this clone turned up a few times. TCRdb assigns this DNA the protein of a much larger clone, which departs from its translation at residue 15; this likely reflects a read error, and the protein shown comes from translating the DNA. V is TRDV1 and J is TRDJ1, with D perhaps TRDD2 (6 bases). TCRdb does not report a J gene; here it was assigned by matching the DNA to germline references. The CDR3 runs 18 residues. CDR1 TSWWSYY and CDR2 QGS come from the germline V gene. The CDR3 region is CALGGAFPLLSSTDRLIF. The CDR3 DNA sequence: TGTGCTCTTGGGGGGGCCTTCCCCCTCTTGTCAAGCACCGATAGACTCATCTTT.

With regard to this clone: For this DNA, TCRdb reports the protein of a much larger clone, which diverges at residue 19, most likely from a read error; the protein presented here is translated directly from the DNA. The CDR3 spells CALGERARAHWGSFPTDKPIF. As DNA, the CDR3 is TGTGCTCTTGGGGAAAGGGCGAGAGCCCACTGGGGGTCCTTCCCCACCGATAAACCCATCTTT. TRDV1 is the V gene, and the J gene was not called; whether TRDD3, the table's D call, matches the DNA was not checked. This CDR3 comprises 21 residues. Germline V gene lookup returns CDR1 TSWWSYY and CDR2 QGS.